The source of this T cell receptor (beta chain) is a study of blood T cell repertoires in COVID-19. V was clipped by 0 bases and J by 4 bases; unmatched bases: 4. From germline, CDR1 is LGHDT and CDR2 YNNKEL (reference sequence). This CDR3 is built from 15 residues. In its sample, this clone was seen once. In the source study's methods: Amplification with reference gene primers provided the estimates of nucleated cell counts. TCRdb's table, derived via immunoSEQ multiplex PCR, lists solely in-frame clones and lacks some. Clone size and V and J calls were adopted from that table, with D and trimming inferred from the DNA. Found here are 150,000 to 200,000 clones, 70% to 90% of them singletons; the top ten hold about 6.9%.

The clonotype comes from a man of 80 years or more with COVID-19, enrolled during active disease. The sample was peripheral blood. This chain links TRBV3-1 (or the pseudogene TRBV3-2) with TRBJ2-5, with TRBD2 identical over 8 bases. The CDR3 bases are TGTGCCAGCAGCCAAGAACGGGGGGGCCGAGAGACCCAGTACTTC. Translated, it gives CASSQERGGRETQYF.